The 28 T cell receptor beta chains reported below all come from one sample, sequenced in a study of vaccination and CD4 T cells after COVID-19. Sequencing of cultured CD4+ T cell DNA used the Oncomine TCR Beta short-read assay. MiXCR, run by TCRdb on the PCR reads, gives a single entry per CDR3 protein. Of about 12,000 distinct CDR3 sequences listed, about 57% are singletons. These receptors are not linked to any known antigen. Treatment described: roughly 11-day PBMC culture with coronavirus spike peptide pools or control peptides (ViraFEST assay). What was sequenced was CD4+ T cells from blood, cultured in vitro. All receptors derive from a human donor who had recovered from COVID-19.

The gene calls are TRBV20-1 and TRBJ2-7, with a tentative D call TRBD2 (5 bases). The CDR3 has 14 residues. V lost 1 base to trimming and J lost 4 bases, with 14 bases between them. In germline, CDR1 is DFQATT, CDR2 SNEGSKA (reference sequence). This CDR3 reads CSARASGRKYEQYF. In DNA, the CDR3 is TGCAGTGCTAGAGCAAGTGGGAGAAAATACGAGCAGTACTTC.

The rearrangement joins TRBV5-4 to TRBJ2-5; D is undetermined. Trimming pared 3 bases from V and 2 bases from J, leaving 17 bases between. The CDR3 spans 16 residues. In germline, CDR1 is SGHNT, CDR2 YYREEE (reference sequence). The CDR3 region is CASSSSRRSEQETQYF. The CDR3 DNA sequence: TGTGCCAGCAGCTCCTCTCGTAGGTCCGAGCAAGAGACCCAGTACTTC.

This clonotype was counted a few times. The chain is built from TRBV24-1 and TRBJ1-5; D is unresolved. The germline V gene has CDR1 KGHDR and CDR2 SFDVKD. V dropped 3 bases and J dropped 1 base, with 12 bases sitting between them. The CDR3 runs to 16 residues. The CDR3 spells CATSDQSSASNQPQHF. CDR3 sequence (DNA): TGTGCCACCAGTGATCAGTCGTCGGCGAGCAATCAGCCCCAGCATTTT.

Details on this clonotype: The junction differs from germline at one of its ends, possibly a read error. This chain uses TRBV5-8 with TRBJ1-5; 7 bases match TRBD1. The CDR3 is 15 amino acids. Germline CDR1 reads SGHTS; CDR2 reads YDEGEE. For the CDR3, the DNA is TGCGCCAGCAGCCAAGGGACAGCCAGCAATCAGCCCCAGCATTTT. Residues: CASSQGTASNQPQHF.

The rearrangement joins TRBV6-2 or TRBV6-3 to TRBJ2-1, with D uncertain. This CDR3 is built from 15 residues. Trimming took off 8 bases at V and 5 bases at J, with 19 bases between the two ends. Germline CDR1 reads MNHEY; CDR2 reads SVGEGT. The CDR3 reads CASHSAGMRNNEQFF. In DNA form, the CDR3 reads TGTGCCAGCCATTCGGCTGGGATGAGGAACAATGAGCAGTTCTTC.

The J gene is TRBJ2-7, the V gene TRBV7-2; 7 bases map to TRBD1. The CDR3 covers 15 residues. Germline V gene lookup returns CDR1 SGHTA and CDR2 FQGNSA. V dropped 3 bases and J dropped 3; count of bases not matched to a gene: 8. CDR3 sequence reads: CASSLTTGTGYEQYF. The DNA for the CDR3 is TGTGCCAGCAGCTTGACGACAGGGACCGGCTACGAGCAGTACTTC.

As concerns this clonotype: An end of the junction differs from the germline gene, which may be a read error. The chain is built from TRBV5-5 and TRBJ2-7; tentative D call: TRBD1 (5 bases). CDR1 and CDR2 from the germline V gene are SGHKS and YYEKEE (reference sequence). The CDR3 runs to 16 residues. The CDR3, as DNA: TGTGCCAGCAGCTTGCGTAGGGGTGGGTACTCCTACGAGCAGTATTTC. Residues: CASSLRRGGYSYEQYF.

The chain combines TRBV7-9 with TRBJ2-1, with 9 bases lining up with TRBD2. V dropped 2 bases and J dropped 13; count of bases not matched to a gene: 3. The CDR3 is 12 residues long. Per germline, CDR1 SEHNR and CDR2 FQNEAQ (reference sequence). The CDR3 sequence is CASSLSGRYQFF. The CDR3 nucleotides read TGTGCCAGCAGCTTAAGCGGGAGGTATCAGTTCTTC.

This clonotype showed up just a few times. The chain is built from TRBV20-1 and TRBJ1-1; 8 bases align to TRBD1. Looked up from germline, CDR1 is DFQATT and CDR2 is SNEGSKA (reference sequence). J was trimmed by 1 base and V by 4 bases; bases with no gene match: 8. This CDR3 spans 15 amino acids. CDR3 coding DNA: TGCAGTGCTACCGGACCAGGGGGCCGGAACACTGAAGCTTTCTTT. As protein: CSATGPGGRNTEAFF.

The gene calls are TRBV18 and TRBJ2-1; 9 nucleotides line up with TRBD2. Germline CDR1 is KGHSH and CDR2 is LQKENI. The CDR3 runs to 15 residues. Trimming removed 3 bases from V and 8 bases from J; junction bases left unmatched: 8. The CDR3 DNA reads TGTGCCAGCTCACCGAGGCTAGCGGGAATCGATGAGCAGTTCTTC. It codes for CASSPRLAGIDEQFF.

The chain recombines TRBV20-1 with TRBJ1-6; unclear D gene. The CDR3 has 16 residues. Trimming stripped 2 bases from V and 2 bases from J, with 13 bases between. CDR1 is DFQATT and CDR2 is SNEGSKA in the germline V gene (reference sequence). The CDR3 DNA is TGCAGTGCTAGACCATCCCTTGGCGCCTATAATTCACCCCTCCACTTT. This sequence encodes CSARPSLGAYNSPLHF.

This rearrangement joins TRBV29-1 to TRBJ2-3; D is ambiguous. Trimming stripped 4 bases from V and 2 bases from J, with 13 bases between. The germline CDR1 and CDR2 sequences are SQVTM and ANQGSEA. The CDR3 is 14 amino acids. CDR3 nucleotides: TGCAGCGTTGGCCTCCAGTTAGTCACAGATACGCAGTATTTT. Protein: CSVGLQLVTDTQYF.

This clonotype was observed a handful of times. This chain links TRBV27 with TRBJ1-6; 9 positions match TRBD1. V shed 5 bases, J shed 10 bases, and the junction held 12 bases outside the gene matches. CDR3 size: 16 residues. Looked up from germline, CDR1 is MNHEY and CDR2 is SMNVEV (reference sequence). CDR3 sequence reads: CASSPQGARVPSPLHF. The CDR3 region has the DNA TGTGCCAGCAGTCCACAGGGGGCGCGGGTTCCATCACCCCTCCACTTT.

This chain connects TRBV25-1 to TRBJ1-2; TRBD1 matches at 11 bases. Trimming at V came to 8 bases and at J to 7 bases, leaving 3 bases not matched to a gene. CDR3 length: 12 residues. Germline CDR1 is MGHDK and CDR2 is SYGVNS. CDR3 nucleotides: TGTGCCAGCGGACAGGGGGCCGGTGGCTACACCTTC. Translating it yields CASGQGAGGYTF.

This clonotype was picked up a small number of times. The chain joins TRBV24-1 to TRBJ2-3; perhaps D is TRBD1 or TRBD2 (5 bases each). From germline, CDR1 is KGHDR and CDR2 SFDVKD. The CDR3 totals 16 residues. V gave up 1 base and J gave up 2 bases, with 12 bases separating them. CDR3 DNA sequence: TGTGCCACCAGTGATTTTGGGGGAGCCCTCACAGATACGCAGTATTTT. Translated: CATSDFGGALTDTQYF.

This chain uses TRBV6-1 with TRBJ1-1; 10 nucleotides match TRBD1. The trim removed 6 bases at V and 7 bases at J, leaving 5 bases unmatched. Looked up from germline, CDR1 is MNHNS and CDR2 is SASEGT. The CDR3 length is 13 residues. In nucleotides, the CDR3 is TGTGCCAGCAGCCGGGACAGGGGACATGAAGCTTTCTTT. Encoded protein: CASSRDRGHEAFF.

The V call is TRBV19, the J call TRBJ2-1, with D unclear. The V end lost 1 base, the J end lost 6 bases, and 13 bases lay between the germline ends. CDR3 length: 15 residues. Germline V gives CDR1 LNHDA, CDR2 SQIVND (reference sequence). CDR3 loop: CASSIGRARSNEQFF. The CDR3 coding sequence is TGTGCCAGTAGTATAGGCCGGGCTCGGAGCAATGAGCAGTTCTTC.

This sequence joins TRBV20-1 and TRBJ2-5; D may correspond to TRBD1 or TRBD2 (5 bases each). Per the germline V gene, CDR1 is DFQATT and CDR2 is SNEGSKA (reference sequence). CDR3 length equals 15 residues. Trimming cost V 0 bases and J 5 bases, with 16 bases left between them. The CDR3 here is CSARDSGRGVETQYF. The DNA for the CDR3 is TGCAGTGCTAGAGACTCCGGCCGAGGGGTGGAGACCCAGTACTTC.

The table lists this clonotype with a few counts. The V and J genes are TRBV27 and TRBJ2-2, with 9 bases aligning to TRBD1. This CDR3 spans 14 amino acids. The junction had 4 bases not matched to a gene; V was cut back by 6 bases and J by 5 bases. Per germline, CDR1 MNHEY and CDR2 SMNVEV (reference sequence). The CDR3 loop is CASRGQGRTGELFF. The CDR3 nucleotides are TGTGCCAGCAGGGGACAGGGTAGAACCGGGGAGCTGTTTTTT.

The chain joins TRBV19 to TRBJ1-2; possible D gene TRBD1, 6 bases. CDR1 is LNHDA and CDR2 is SQIVND in the germline V gene (reference sequence). This CDR3 has 14 residues. V shed 6 bases and J shed 1 base, with 12 bases lying between them. This chain's CDR3 is CASSLRGRNYGYTF. The CDR3 DNA follows: TGTGCCAGTAGCCTCAGGGGCCGTAACTATGGCTACACCTTC.

V and J are TRBV7-2 and TRBJ2-1; 8 bases match TRBD2. CDR1 and CDR2 (germline): SGHTA, FQGNSA. The ends lost 2 bases at V and 6 bases at J; junction bases unmatched: 9. The CDR3 contains 16 residues. CDR3 amino acids: CASSLSFSGGLNEQFF. DNA of the CDR3: TGTGCCAGCAGCTTAAGTTTCAGCGGGGGCCTCAATGAGCAGTTCTTC.

This clonotype appeared a few times. This chain uses TRBV20-1 with TRBJ1-5; D unclear. Trimming removed 3 bases at V and 3 bases at J, with 9 bases between. The CDR3 loop spans 13 amino acids. CDR1 DFQATT and CDR2 SNEGSKA come from the germline V gene (reference sequence). CDR3 sequence reads: CSASYSNNQPQHF. The CDR3 bases are TGCAGTGCTAGTTACAGCAACAATCAGCCCCAGCATTTT.

This clonotype turned up a few times. The chain links TRBV7-9 to TRBJ1-1; no definite D call. Germline loops: CDR1 SEHNR, CDR2 FQNEAQ (reference sequence). V was shortened by 3 bases and J by 1 base, with 9 bases between the two germline ends. CDR3 length: 14 residues. The CDR3 nucleotides read TGTGCCAGCAGCTTTTGGGGTGAGAACACTGAAGCTTTCTTT. Protein sequence: CASSFWGENTEAFF.

The chain has TRBV11-3 and TRBJ2-7; D is perhaps TRBD1 (6 bases). Germline V lookup: CDR1 SGHNT, CDR2 YENEEA. The CDR3 runs 15 residues. V gave up 5 bases and J gave up 3 bases, with 17 bases separating them. CDR3 DNA sequence: TGTGCCAGCAGCGGCCCCCCGGACAGAGACTACGAGCAGTACTTC. Residues: CASSGPPDRDYEQYF.

The CDR3 sequence: CASSYSGTGSYEQYF. CDR3 DNA sequence: TGTGCCAGCAGTTACTCCGGGACAGGCTCCTACGAGCAGTACTTC. The V and J genes are TRBV12-3 or TRBV12-4 and TRBJ2-7; 8 nucleotides line up with TRBD1. After removal of 4 bases from V and 0 bases from J, the junction contained 5 bases not matched to a gene. The CDR3 loop spans 15 amino acids.

CDR3 sequence reads: CASRQGIDTQYF. In DNA, the CDR3 is TGTGCCAGCAGGCAGGGGATAGATACGCAGTATTTT. The rearrangement uses TRBV6-1 and TRBJ2-3, with D perhaps matching TRBD1 (6 bases). The CDR3 consists of 12 residues. Germline V gives CDR1 MNHNS, CDR2 SASEGT. Trimming took off 6 bases at V and 5 bases at J, with 9 bases between the two ends.

This clonotype has more than one count but fewer than ten. The chain links TRBV20-1 to TRBJ1-4, with D tentatively TRBD1 (6 bases). Between the trimmed V and J ends, which lost 5 bases and 0 bases, there was a span of 13 bases. Germline V gives CDR1 DFQATT, CDR2 SNEGSKA (reference sequence). The CDR3 covers 15 residues. Here the CDR3 reads CSACRQEATNEKLFF. The CDR3 DNA reads as TGCAGTGCTTGTCGACAGGAAGCAACTAATGAAAAACTGTTTTTT.

The chain links TRBV11-3 to TRBJ2-2; possibly TRBD1 for D (5 bases). Trimming shortened V by 4 bases and J by 1 base, and 7 bases separated the two germline ends. The CDR3 is made up of 14 amino acids. Germline-derived CDR1 and CDR2 are SGHNT and YENEEA. The CDR3 is CASSSGQNTGELFF. The CDR3 coding sequence is TGTGCCAGCAGCTCTGGACAGAACACCGGGGAGCTGTTTTTT.